This T cell receptor beta chain came from a study of blood T cell repertoires in COVID-19 (TCRdb year 2020). Regarding the study in general: The collaborator samples originated in the United States, Italy and Spain and spanned the acute and convalescent phases of COVID-19. The material from the prospective study consisted of cDNA or gDNA derived from T cells, B-cell-depleted T cells, or PBMCs. HLA class I and class II types, where available, came from metadata supplied by the sample provider rather than from assay-based typing. Sample metadata almost always included a de-identified subject ID, COVID-19 status, age in years and sex. Deeply sampled blood TCRbeta repertoires from subjects exposed to, actively infected with, or recovered from COVID-19 were included in the dataset. The samples were drawn from the first 160 participants of the ongoing ImmuneRACE study and from 1,254 subjects provided by 6 global collaborators. The repertoires were made available in a free public database intended to serve as a resource for research on the immune response to SARS-CoV-2.

The CDR3, cysteine through phenylalanine, is 17 amino acids long. Solely the CDR3 DNA is kept, with 51 bases framed from the first base. Trimming leaves V shorter by 1 base and J shorter by 3 bases, with the junction holding 9 bases beyond the gene matches. The CDR1 and CDR2 encoded by the germline V gene (reference sequence) are LNHDA and SQIVND. Collaborating institutions collected whole blood in K2EDTA tubes following their own protocols. For TCRbeta analysis, collaborator samples were shipped as frozen whole blood, as isolated PBMCs, or as DNA extracted from either sample type. Concerning this clone: Its recognized antigen is unknown. The input lacks base qualities; no much larger clone sits a single base away.

General conclusions and limits of the study: How much clinical and demographic metadata was included differed by source and by participant, and the metadata was provided uncurated.

TCRbeta CDR3 regions were amplified from genomic DNA by means of the immunoSEQ Assay, a bias-controlled multiplex PCR. Processing in the source paper ran as follows. The number of nucleated cells in each sample was estimated by amplification of reference gene primers within the assay. To quantify the absolute abundance of each unique TCRbeta CDR3 rearrangement, sequence reads were collapsed and filtered. For each sample, productive Simpson clonality was calculated by taking the square root of Simpson's diversity index across productive rearrangements. This immuneACCESS table, as held by TCRdb, lists in-frame sequences with V and J called but not all clones. Of the missing ones, under half trace to an unresolved V gene in checked studies; the others have no known cause. The DNA gave D and trimming, while V, J and clone size come from that table. In this sample the table shows some 94,000 clones, 87% of which occur a single time. The leading ten clones occupy about 1% of the sample.

Source material: peripheral blood. This clonotype originated in a human donor in a cohort sampled during active COVID-19. The V and J segments used are TRBV19 and TRBJ2-1; 7 nucleotides in the junction match TRBD2. The CDR3 region has the sequence CASSIAPGGTYYNEQFF. Here is the DNA: TGTGCCAGTAGTATAGCCCCCGGGGGGACTTACTACAATGAGCAGTTCTTC.